This T cell receptor beta chain stems from a study of beta chain features in type 1 diabetes. The study's findings and limits: People with Type 1 diabetes carried modestly yet significantly shorter TCRB CDR3s in all four CD4+ subsets.

This clone has only a few counts. Its cognate antigen is unknown. What was sequenced were expressed TCRB transcripts, since all of the isolated RNA had been reverse transcribed. The protocol was immunoSEQ multiplex PCR, while the TCRdb copy is restricted to in-frame clones and leaves out a portion. This sample carries roughly 610,000 clones, 15% to 18% of them seen once, and the ten largest clones take about 0.086%. The CDR3 consists of 17 residues. Germline CDR1 SGHNT, CDR2 YYREEE (reference sequence). The trim removed 1 base at V and 2 bases at J, leaving 9 bases unmatched. This sequence was found in a man aged 18 to 35 in good health. V gene TRBV5-4 combines with J gene TRBJ2-3; TRBD2 aligns across 8 bases. The specimen was naive CD4+ T cells from blood. The CDR3 coding sequence is TGTGCCAGCAGCTTGCGCCCGGGGGGGCGAATCACAGATACGCAGTATTTT. This translates into CASSLRPGGRITDTQYF.